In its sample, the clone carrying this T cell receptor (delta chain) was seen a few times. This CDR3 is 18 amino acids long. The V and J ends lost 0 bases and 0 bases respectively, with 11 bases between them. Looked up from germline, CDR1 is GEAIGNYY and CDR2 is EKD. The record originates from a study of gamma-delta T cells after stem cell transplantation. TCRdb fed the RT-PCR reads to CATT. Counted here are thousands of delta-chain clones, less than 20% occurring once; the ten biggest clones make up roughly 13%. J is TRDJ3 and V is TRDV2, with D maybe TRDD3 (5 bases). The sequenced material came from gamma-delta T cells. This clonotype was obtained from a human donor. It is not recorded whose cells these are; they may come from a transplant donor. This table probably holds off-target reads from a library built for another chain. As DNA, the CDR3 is TGTGCCTGTGACACCGAGTGGGGTAACTCCTGGGACACCCGACAGATGTTTTTC. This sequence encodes CACDTEWGNSWDTRQMFF.